One sample yielded the 31 T cell receptor beta chains listed below, sequenced in a study of monozygotic twins with inflammatory bowel disease. TCRdb reworked the 5' RACE reads into one entry per CDR3 protein, no DNA. The sample yields more than 300,000 distinct CDR3 sequences, of which the top ten take up 2.5% to 3%. Sequenced: blood. The receptors originated from a human donor with ulcerative colitis or Crohn's disease, or a healthy co-twin of an affected twin (not recorded which).

This chain uses TRBV19 with TRBJ1-2; TCRdb gives TRBD1 as the D gene, but with no DNA this cannot be confirmed. The CDR3 spans 15 residues. In germline, CDR1 is LNHDA, CDR2 SQIVND (reference sequence). CDR3 loop: CASSGGGQGNYGYTF.

The V and J genes are TRBV7-2 and TRBJ2-7; TCRdb's D call of TRBD1 is untestable without DNA. The CDR3 has 16 residues. Germline lookup yields CDR1 SGHTA and CDR2 FQGNSA. The CDR3 reads CASSLAVTGGKYEQYF.

This chain uses TRBV7-6 with TRBJ1-6; with no DNA, the TCRdb D assignment of TRBD1 cannot be verified. The CDR3 is 15 residues long. Germline V gives CDR1 SGHVS, CDR2 FNYEAQ. CDR3 in amino acids: CASSLQGHYNSPLHF.

This CDR3 is CASSSRDRGSPSYNEQFF. This chain uses TRBV11-2 with TRBJ2-1; checking the TCRdb D call of TRBD1 is not possible without DNA. Germline assignment: CDR1 SGHAT and CDR2 FQNNGV. The CDR3 has 18 amino acids.

The chain couples TRBV3-1 to TRBJ2-3; lacking DNA, the TRBD2 call made by TCRdb goes unchecked. Germline CDR1 is LGHDT and CDR2 is YNNKEL (reference sequence). CDR3 length equals 18 residues. CDR3 residues: CASSSGAVTHSSTDTQYF.

The rearrangement uses TRBV7-9 and TRBJ2-7. There are 12 residues in the CDR3. In germline, CDR1 is SEHNR, CDR2 FQNEAQ (reference sequence). The CDR3 sequence is CASSLVTDEQYF.

The chain has TRBV5-1 and TRBJ1-1; TCRdb reports TRBD1, a call that lacks DNA to check it against. The CDR3 has 16 amino acids. Germline lookup yields CDR1 SGHRS and CDR2 YFSETQ. CDR3 region: CASSFEQGRWNTEAFF.

V usage is TRBV24-1 and J usage is TRBJ2-7; TCRdb's assignment of TRBD1 cannot be checked, as there is no DNA. CDR1 is KGHDR and CDR2 is SFDVKD in the germline V gene. The CDR3 totals 17 residues. The CDR3 is CATSDQTDRGGGYEQYF.

The genes are TRBV12-3 or TRBV12-4 and TRBJ2-3; with no DNA, the TCRdb D assignment of TRBD2 cannot be verified. The CDR3 has 13 amino acids. The CDR3 spells CASSLRDLDTQYF.

The rearrangement uses TRBV7-3 and TRBJ2-1. This CDR3 spans 13 amino acids. Germline-derived CDR1 and CDR2 are SGHTA and FQGTGA. Here the CDR3 reads CASSLTVESEQFF.

The CDR3: CATSLITGPSSYEQYF. The V and J genes are TRBV15 and TRBJ2-7; the D gene TCRdb calls, TRBD1, cannot be checked with no DNA. Germline V gene lookup returns CDR1 LNHNV and CDR2 YYDKDF (reference sequence). This CDR3 is 16 amino acids long. Full variable domain (remainder filled in from reference TRBV15 and TRBJ2-7): DAMVIQNPRYQVTQFGKPVTLSCSQTLNHNVMYWYQQKSSQAPKLLFHYYDKDFNNEADTPDNFQSRRPNTSFCFLDIRSPGLGDTAMYLCATSLITGPSSYEQYFGPGTRLTVT.

CDR3 region: CSARDLGGGLGDTQYF. The V call is TRBV20-1, the J call TRBJ2-3; TCRdb's D call, TRBD1, is unchecked because there is no DNA. Germline assignment: CDR1 DFQATT and CDR2 SNEGSKA (reference sequence). The CDR3 sequence is 16 residues long.

The rearrangement joins TRBV5-6 to TRBJ1-5. The CDR3 contains 14 residues. CDR1 and CDR2 (germline): SGHDT, YYEEEE. CDR3 in amino acids: CASSLEGRTATQHF.

The V call is TRBV4-2, the J call TRBJ2-2. The length of the CDR3 is 14 residues. Per the germline V gene, CDR1 is LGHNA and CDR2 is YNFKEQ. Here the CDR3 reads CASSQGANTGELFF.

V is TRBV28 and J is TRBJ1-2; TCRdb picks TRBD1, but there is no DNA to check that call. The CDR3 sequence is 12 residues long. Germline V CDR1 and CDR2: MDHEN, SYDVKM. CDR3 region: CASSLRQSGYTF.

The chain combines TRBV4-1 with TRBJ1-5; there is no DNA to check the TCRdb D call of TRBD1. Germline values: CDR1 MGHRA, CDR2 YSYEKL. The CDR3 has 18 amino acids. This CDR3 reads CASSQVNFGTGGMRGISF.

The chain's CDR3 is CASSALWNTEAFF. The chain couples TRBV19 to TRBJ1-1. CDR3 length: 13 residues. Germline CDR1 LNHDA, CDR2 SQIVND (reference sequence).

The V call is TRBV7-2, the J call TRBJ2-5; TCRdb calls TRBD1, which cannot be checked without DNA. Germline V gives CDR1 SGHTA, CDR2 FQGNSA. The CDR3 sequence is 14 residues long. The CDR3 loop is CASRSGTGQETQYF.

CDR3 sequence reads: CASSLARGNTGELFF. The chain has TRBV5-1 and TRBJ2-2. CDR3 length: 15 amino acids. Germline V gene data show CDR1 as SGHRS and CDR2 as YFSETQ.

The chain combines TRBV7-9 with TRBJ1-4; TCRdb gives TRBD1 as the D gene, but with no DNA this cannot be confirmed. The germline V gene encodes CDR1 SEHNR and CDR2 FQNEAQ (reference sequence). The CDR3 is 16 residues long. CDR3 in amino acids: CASSPDRARSNEKLFF.

The chain couples TRBV5-1 to TRBJ2-3; with no DNA, the TCRdb D assignment of TRBD1 cannot be verified. This CDR3 spans 21 amino acids. Germline V gene lookup returns CDR1 SGHRS and CDR2 YFSETQ. The CDR3 reads CASSLSGQVTSDGGFTDTQYF.

J is TRBJ2-7 and V is TRBV5-1; TCRdb's D call, TRBD1, is unchecked because there is no DNA. This CDR3 comprises 15 residues. CDR1 and CDR2 from the germline V gene are SGHRS and YFSETQ. The CDR3 region is CASSLGQALSYEQYF.

The chain links TRBV7-2 to TRBJ2-7. The CDR3 is 12 residues long. CDR1 is SGHTA, CDR2 FQGNSA, per germline. CDR3 region: CASSSQRYEQYF.

The chain joins TRBV29-1 to TRBJ2-7; TCRdb reports TRBD1, a call that lacks DNA to check it against. The CDR3 contains 13 residues. CDR1 and CDR2 from the germline V gene are SQVTM and ANQGSEA. This CDR3 reads CSFKGDREDEQYF.

The V call is TRBV24-1, the J call TRBJ2-1; the TRBD1 assignment by TCRdb is unverifiable without DNA. Germline V gene sequence: CDR1 KGHDR, CDR2 SFDVKD. The CDR3 contains 16 residues. CDR3 sequence reads: CATSDYLGAIDNEQFF.

The chain is built from TRBV28 and TRBJ1-5. The CDR3 runs to 16 residues. Germline-derived CDR1 and CDR2 are MDHEN and SYDVKM. CDR3 sequence reads: CASSLGRRTSNQPQHF.

The rearrangement joins TRBV6-1 to TRBJ2-7; TCRdb lists TRBD2, though no DNA is available to test this call. Germline V lookup: CDR1 MNHNS, CDR2 SASEGT. This CDR3 region has 15 residues. The chain's CDR3 is CASGLAGGRSYEQYF.

The chain recombines TRBV5-1 with TRBJ2-5; TCRdb's D call, TRBD1, is unchecked because there is no DNA. The length of the CDR3 is 15 residues. CDR1 and CDR2 from the germline V gene are SGHRS and YFSETQ. The CDR3 here is CASSYWTATKETQYF.

CDR3 sequence reads: CASSYFRGGSYNEQFF. V usage is TRBV6-5 and J usage is TRBJ2-1. Germline V gene sequence: CDR1 MNHEY, CDR2 SVGAGI. CDR3 length equals 16 residues.

The rearrangement joins TRBV4-3 to TRBJ2-7; TCRdb reports TRBD1, a call that lacks DNA to check it against. Per germline, CDR1 LGHNA and CDR2 YSLEER. There are 15 residues in the CDR3. The CDR3 is CASSLSGTGSYEQYF.

V is TRBV6-4 and J is TRBJ2-1. The germline V gene encodes CDR1 MRHNA and CDR2 SNTAGT. The CDR3 has 15 amino acids. CDR3 region: CASSDSSGEYNEQFF.